This TCR beta chain is from a study of CD8 T cells in ankylosing spondylitis listed by TCRdb under 2017. For the wider study: To find TCR variants linked to disease, the study profiled T cell receptor beta repertoires in ankylosing spondylitis patients and healthy donors. The full study cohort comprised approximately 23 ankylosing spondylitis patients and about a hundred healthy donors. Samples of peripheral blood were taken, and for ankylosing spondylitis patients, synovial fluid was collected as well. Overall results and qualifications from the work: Some of the motif variants had been reported before in the synovial fluid and blood of reactive arthritis patients, a finding that suggests common disease-initiation mechanisms. A TCR beta motif of roughly 8 highly homologous amino acid variants appeared characteristic of blood from ankylosing spondylitis patients. According to the report, matched synovial fluid samples from ankylosing spondylitis patients were significantly enriched for the disease-linked clones. In peripheral blood, the disease-linked clones were found at relatively low frequencies and had a CD8+ phenotype.

CDR1 is given as SGHTA and CDR2 as FQGNSA, both from the germline V gene. Reading from cysteine to phenylalanine, the CDR3 counts 14 amino acids. CDR3 DNA only is kept here, 42 bases in frame from base 1. Trimming removed 5 bases from V and 2 bases from J, leaving 10 bases between the germline ends. The instrument was an Illumina HiSeq 2500. Quantitative 5'-RACE with molecular barcodes was used to prepare TCR beta libraries. On the study's bioinformatics: A new computational method, built on a probabilistic model of VDJ rearrangement, was used to identify disease-linked TCR variants. TCRdb itself trimmed the public reads at Q25 with fastp, ran MiXCR and retained productive beta chains. Identical CDR3 proteins give one entry, which carries the most common genes and DNA. In this record, the V and J calls reflect TCRdb's handling and not the investigators' own analysis. Counted in this sample were about 230,000 distinct CDR3 sequences; 8% to 9% of them appeared once. 4.8% of the sample comes from the top ten.

In its sample, this clonotype was seen many times. Its specific antigen is unknown. No quality values exist for individual bases; no much larger clone is one base distant. What was sequenced was blood, either unsorted or a sorted T cell fraction (not recorded which). The rearrangement combines TRBV7-2 with TRBJ2-1; the D region possibly corresponds to TRBD1 (5 bases align). The receptor comes from a female donor with ankylosing spondylitis or in good health (not recorded which). For the CDR3, the sequence is CASSQGPAYNEQFF. In nucleotides, the sequence is TGTGCCAGCAGCCAGGGTCCGGCCTACAATGAGCAGTTCTTC.